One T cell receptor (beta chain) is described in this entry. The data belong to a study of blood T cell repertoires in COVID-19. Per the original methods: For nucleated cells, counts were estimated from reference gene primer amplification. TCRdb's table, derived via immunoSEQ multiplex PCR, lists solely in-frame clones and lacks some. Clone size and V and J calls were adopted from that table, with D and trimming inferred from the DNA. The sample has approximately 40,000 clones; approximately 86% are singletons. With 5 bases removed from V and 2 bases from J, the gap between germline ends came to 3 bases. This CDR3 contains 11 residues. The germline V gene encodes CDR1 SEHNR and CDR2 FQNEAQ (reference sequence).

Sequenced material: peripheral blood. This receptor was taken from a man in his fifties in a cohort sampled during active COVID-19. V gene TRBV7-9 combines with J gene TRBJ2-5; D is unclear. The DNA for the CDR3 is TGTGCCAGCAGCCTACAAGAGACCCAGTACTTC. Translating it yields CASSLQETQYF.